This entry describes one TCR beta chain. In the original workflow: Amplifying reference gene primers gave estimates of nucleated cell counts. The table came from immunoSEQ multiplex PCR; TCRdb's copy has only in-frame clones and leaves some out. V and J calls plus clone size are reproduced from that table; the DNA served to infer D and trimming. This sample yields about 20,000 clones, of which 88% are seen a single time; approximately 3.4% belongs to the top ten. The data stem from a study of blood T cell repertoires in COVID-19. Study-wide background: From T cells, B-cell-depleted T cells, or PBMCs came the material, which was cDNA or gDNA.

V lost 1 base, J lost 0 bases, and 2 bases stayed unmatched. Germline CDR1 is LGHDT and CDR2 is YNNKEL (reference sequence). The CDR3 has 16 amino acids. Input material: peripheral blood. This TCR came from a human donor in a cohort sampled during active COVID-19. The genes are TRBV3-1 (or the pseudogene TRBV3-2) and TRBJ2-1; 8 positions agree with TRBD2. CDR3: CASSQAGLVSYNEQFF. For the CDR3, the DNA is TGTGCCAGCAGCCAAGCGGGACTAGTCTCCTACAATGAGCAGTTCTTC.